The 9 T cell receptor beta chains below come from one sample, sequenced in a study of spatial heterogeneity in lung cancer. These TCRs are of unknown antigen specificity. The time point was: sample taken at primary tumor resection. The study, taken as a whole, reports: Mutation tallies in tumors tracked expanded intratumoral alpha and beta TCR counts.

TCRdb called the 5' RACE reads again in MiXCR, with one record for every CDR3 protein. The sample yields 18,000 or so distinct CDR3 sequences, approximately 9.6% seen once. The starting material was lung tumor tissue, obtained at surgery. The source is a female donor with early-stage non-small cell lung cancer.

By share of the sample, this clonotype is medium-sized. This beta chain slipped into a library made for alpha chains as a stray read, so its size is not meaningful. The chain combines TRBV11-2 with TRBJ1-2; no clear D. The CDR3 is made up of 13 amino acids. Trimming stripped 2 bases from V and 1 base from J, with 5 bases between. CDR1 is SGHAT and CDR2 is FQNNGV in the germline V gene. The CDR3 bases are TGTGCCAGCAGCTTATCAGATAACTATGGCTACACCTTC. Amino acid sequence: CASSLSDNYGYTF.

This clonotype was detected only a few times. With the library built for alpha chains, this beta chain is off target and its frequency is not meaningful. The rearrangement uses TRBV5-1 and TRBJ1-2; 9 bases are a match to TRBD1. Germline V gene lookup returns CDR1 SGHRS and CDR2 YFSETQ. Trimming cost V 0 bases and J 7 bases; bases outside gene matches: 4. The CDR3 contains 14 residues. The CDR3 here is CASSLDRGLGGYTF. CDR3 in DNA: TGCGCCAGCAGCTTGGACAGGGGGCTCGGTGGCTACACCTTC.

This clonotype has ten or more counts. Because the library targeted alpha chains, this beta chain is an off-target read whose size means little. The chain couples TRBV19 to TRBJ2-7; D not resolved. The CDR3 spans 13 residues. CDR1 LNHDA and CDR2 SQIVND come from the germline V gene (reference sequence). V lost 0 bases, J lost 2 bases, and 5 bases lay in between. In nucleotides, the CDR3 is TGTGCCAGTAGTATAGAGGATGCCTACGAGCAGTACTTC. This translates into CASSIEDAYEQYF.

This clonotype came up a few times. This beta chain was picked up by a library intended for alpha chains and is off target, so its count carries little meaning. The V gene is TRBV11-1, the J gene TRBJ2-1; maybe TRBD2 (5 bases). Per the germline V gene, CDR1 is SGHAT and CDR2 is FQDESV (reference sequence). The germline V and J ends were trimmed by 5 bases and 9 bases, with 20 bases remaining between them. The CDR3 is made up of 15 amino acids. CDR3 residues: CASSPEVRARSEQFF. The CDR3 DNA is TGTGCCAGCAGCCCCGAGGTGAGGGCCAGGAGTGAGCAGTTCTTC.

On this clonotype itself: In a library made to pick up alpha chains, this beta chain is a stray read with a size that means little. CDR3 nucleotides: TGCGCCAGCAGCCATGATACGACAGGGGAGCAGTTCTTC. Amino acids: CASSHDTTGEQFF. The chain joins TRBV4-1 to TRBJ2-1, with 7 bases aligning to TRBD1. J was trimmed by 10 bases and V by 3 bases; bases with no gene match: 6. Germline V lookup: CDR1 MGHRA, CDR2 YSYEKL. This CDR3 has 13 amino acids.

This clonotype has ten or more counts. With the library built for alpha chains, this beta chain is off target and its frequency is not meaningful. CDR3 region: CSARGGRYEQYF. CDR3 bases: TGCAGTGCTAGAGGTGGGAGGTACGAGCAGTACTTC. The chain joins TRBV20-1 to TRBJ2-7, with TRBD2 as a possible D gene (6 bases). Trimming took off 1 base at V and 4 bases at J, with 8 bases between the two ends. The CDR3 is made up of 12 amino acids. The V gene's germline CDR1 is DFQATT and CDR2 SNEGSKA (reference sequence).

As regards this clonotype: This beta chain is off target for a library built for alpha chains, so its abundance means little. The rearrangement joins TRBV5-1 to TRBJ1-1, with D unresolved. V was shortened by 4 bases and J by 4 bases, with 14 bases between the two germline ends. There are 14 residues in the CDR3. Germline CDR1 reads SGHRS; CDR2 reads YFSETQ. CDR3 amino acids: CASSEPGTSTEAFF. The CDR3 DNA follows: TGCGCCAGCAGCGAACCGGGCACGAGCACTGAAGCTTTCTTT.

Of note for this clonotype: This beta chain lies outside the target of a library built for alpha chains; its clone size means little. V usage is TRBV20-1 and J usage is TRBJ2-3; 14 bases agree with TRBD2. Germline assignment: CDR1 DFQATT and CDR2 SNEGSKA (reference sequence). V shed 6 bases, J shed 0 bases, and the junction held 14 bases outside the gene matches. The CDR3 contains 19 residues. CDR3 coding DNA: TGCAGTGCGGACGGGACTAGCGGGGGCCGAGGATCTAGCACAGATACGCAGTATTTT. Protein sequence: CSADGTSGGRGSSTDTQYF.

Concerning this clonotype: The library was designed around alpha chains, so this beta chain is a stray read whose abundance carries little weight. The chain is built from TRBV7-2 and TRBJ1-1; TRBD1 is a possible D gene (5 bases). The CDR3 is 14 residues long. From germline, CDR1 is SGHTA and CDR2 FQGNSA. Trimming stripped 3 bases from V and 4 bases from J, with 12 bases between. Written as DNA, the CDR3 is TGTGCCAGCAGCTTCTTCAGGGACCCCACTGAAGCTTTCTTT. As protein: CASSFFRDPTEAFF.